Listed here are 18 T cell receptor beta chains from one sample, sequenced in a study of blood T cell repertoires in COVID-19 (dated by TCRdb to about 2020). Libraries were built with the immunoSEQ multiplex PCR assay. The table comes from immuneACCESS by way of TCRdb, which keeps in-frame sequences with V and J called. Part of the clones is missing from these tables; in studies checked, under half for an unresolved V gene and the rest for unknown reasons. The sample contains about 100,000 clones, approximately 86% of them found a single time. Jointly, the top ten make up roughly 6.5% of the sample. Sequencing was performed on peripheral blood. These receptors all come from a woman aged 55-70 years with acute or convalescent COVID-19.

This chain uses TRBV7-9 with TRBJ2-1; 10 bases align to TRBD2. Germline V gene lookup returns CDR1 SEHNR and CDR2 FQNEAQ (reference sequence). J lost 5 bases, V lost 2 bases, and 9 bases had no gene match. The CDR3 is 17 residues long. Here the CDR3 reads CASSLMRVAGGDNEQFF. CDR3 DNA: TGTGCCAGCAGCTTAATGAGAGTAGCGGGAGGTGACAATGAGCAGTTCTTC.

The V and J genes are TRBV28 and TRBJ2-7; D gene ambiguous. This CDR3 contains 14 residues. V lost 6 bases and J lost 2, with 14 bases in between. Germline assignment: CDR1 MDHEN and CDR2 SYDVKM. In DNA form, the CDR3 reads TGTGCCAGCAGCCCCTCCCAGGCCCCCTACGAGCAGTACTTC. It yields the protein CASSPSQAPYEQYF.

A few counts support this clone. The J gene is TRBJ1-1, the V gene TRBV6-1, with TRBD1 matching 7 bases. V lost 3 bases to trimming and J lost 8 bases; unmatched junction nucleotides: 6. Germline lookup yields CDR1 MNHNS and CDR2 SASEGT. The CDR3 extends over 13 amino acids. The CDR3 coding sequence is TGTGCCAGCAGTGACAGACAGGGTTCGGAAGCTTTCTTT. Its translation is CASSDRQGSEAFF.

V is TRBV3-1 (or the pseudogene TRBV3-2) and J is TRBJ1-5, with unresolved D. Germline V lookup: CDR1 LGHDT, CDR2 YNNKEL (reference sequence). This CDR3 has 16 residues. V was trimmed by 1 base and J by 0 bases, leaving 10 bases between them. CDR3 amino acids: CASSQGPPLSNQPQHF. DNA of the CDR3: TGTGCCAGCAGCCAAGGGCCCCCCCTTAGCAATCAGCCCCAGCATTTT.

V usage is TRBV5-5 and J usage is TRBJ2-3, with D perhaps matching TRBD2 (6 bases). This CDR3 comprises 13 residues. V gave up 3 bases and J gave up 6 bases, with 11 bases separating them. The germline gives CDR1 SGHKS, CDR2 YYEKEE (reference sequence). The CDR3 here is CASSWRGEDTQYF. CDR3 DNA sequence: TGTGCCAGCAGCTGGAGGGGAGAGGATACGCAGTATTTT. The full variable domain, in which reference TRBV5-5 and TRBJ2-3 provide the parts outside the CDR3, is DAGVTQSPTHLIKTRGQQVTLRCSPISGHKSVSWYQQVLGQGPQFIFQYYEKEERGRGNFPDRFSARQFPNYSSELNVNALLLGDSALYLCASSWRGEDTQYFGPGTRLTVL.

The chain carries TRBV5-1 and TRBJ2-1, with D maybe TRBD2 (6 bases). Germline CDR1 is SGHRS and CDR2 is YFSETQ. Deletions cut 2 bases from V and 5 bases from J, with 20 bases between. The CDR3 has 17 residues. The CDR3 protein is CASSLGGSPRLHNEQFF. The CDR3 region has the DNA TGCGCCAGCAGCTTAGGAGGGTCCCCCCGCCTGCACAATGAGCAGTTCTTC.

The V call is TRBV4-2, the J call TRBJ2-3; TRBD2 aligns across 15 bases. The length of the CDR3 is 17 residues. The germline CDR1 and CDR2 sequences are LGHNA and YNFKEQ. V trimming: 0 bases; J trimming: 6 bases; junction bases outside the gene matches: 4. In nucleotides, the CDR3 is TGTGCCAGCAGCCAAGATGGACTAGCGGGAGGGCCGGATACGCAGTATTTT. Translated: CASSQDGLAGGPDTQYF.

V usage is TRBV28 and J usage is TRBJ2-7; D might be TRBD2 (6 bases). V gave up 1 base and J gave up 2 bases, with 12 bases separating them. This CDR3 is 15 amino acids long. Germline CDR1 and CDR2: MDHEN and SYDVKM. The CDR3 loop reads CASSLSGLKTYEQYF. The CDR3, as DNA: TGTGCCAGCAGTTTATCGGGACTGAAGACCTACGAGCAGTACTTC.

This clone was found a few times. The rearrangement uses TRBV14 and TRBJ1-5, with 8 bases that match TRBD1. The CDR3 is 16 residues long. V lost 4 bases and J lost 8; bases outside the gene matches: 13. Per germline, CDR1 SGHDN and CDR2 FVKESK. CDR3 sequence: CASSRSGGATGEPQHF. As DNA, the CDR3 is TGTGCCAGCAGCCGCAGCGGGGGGGCGACAGGGGAGCCCCAGCATTTT.

This sequence joins TRBV28 and TRBJ1-1; D is ambiguous. Deletions cut 2 bases from V and 7 bases from J, with 14 bases between. The CDR3 sequence is 14 residues long. Germline CDR1 reads MDHEN; CDR2 reads SYDVKM. CDR3 bases: TGTGCCAGCAGTTTACTTGGTGCTGGGCTTGAAGCTTTCTTT. Its protein is CASSLLGAGLEAFF. The full variable domain, rest sourced from reference TRBV28 and TRBJ1-1, is DVKVTQSSRYLVKRTGEKVFLECVQDMDHENMFWYRQDPGLGLRLIYFSYDVKMKEKGDIPEGYSVSREKKERFSLILESASTNQTSMYLCASSLLGAGLEAFFGQGTRLTVV.

This chain joins TRBV27 and TRBJ2-2, with a possible D match to TRBD1 (5 bases). The germline V and J ends were trimmed by 6 bases and 2 bases, with 10 bases remaining between them. The CDR3 contains 14 residues. Germline loops: CDR1 MNHEY, CDR2 SMNVEV (reference sequence). CDR3 coding DNA: TGTGCCAGCAGGGCCGGACATAACACCGGGGAGCTGTTTTTT. Its protein product is CASRAGHNTGELFF.

The chain combines TRBV18 with TRBJ1-1; 7 bases are shared with TRBD1. Germline CDR1 KGHSH, CDR2 LQKENI. J was trimmed by 7 bases and V by 5 bases; bases with no gene match: 7. CDR3 size: 13 residues. For the CDR3, the DNA is TGTGCCAGCTCATCCAGGGGGGTTAATGAAGCTTTCTTT. This gives the protein CASSSRGVNEAFF.

V is TRBV19 and J is TRBJ2-3, with a possible D match to TRBD2 (7 bases). Trimming removed 11 bases at V and 3 bases at J, with 15 bases between. The germline gives CDR1 LNHDA, CDR2 SQIVND (reference sequence). The length of the CDR3 is 13 residues. CDR3 bases: TGTGCCGCGGGGGCGGGACAAACAGATACGCAGTATTTT. As protein: CAAGAGQTDTQYF.

This chain joins TRBV3-1 (or the pseudogene TRBV3-2) and TRBJ2-1, with D hard to call. V was pared by 0 bases and J by 0 bases, with 15 bases between. The germline V gene encodes CDR1 LGHDT and CDR2 YNNKEL (reference sequence). The CDR3 covers 18 residues. The CDR3 region is CASSQDVGLPHSYNEQFF. As DNA, the CDR3 is TGTGCCAGCAGCCAAGATGTTGGGCTACCGCACTCCTACAATGAGCAGTTCTTC.

The V gene is TRBV24-1, the J gene TRBJ2-7; perhaps TRBD2 as D (5 bases). Trimming removed 6 bases from V and 2 bases from J, with 10 bases in between. Per the germline V gene, CDR1 is KGHDR and CDR2 is SFDVKD. This CDR3 region has 13 residues. CDR3 amino acids: CATSKRGAYEQYV. The CDR3 bases are TGTGCCACCAGTAAACGGGGTGCCTACGAGCAGTACGTC.

V is TRBV5-8 and J is TRBJ2-1, with 9 bases aligning to TRBD1. Germline lookup yields CDR1 SGHTS and CDR2 YDEGEE. V gave up 0 bases and J gave up 3 bases; unmatched junction bases: 10. This CDR3 comprises 18 residues. The CDR3 sequence: CASSLVRQGVLVYNEQFF. In nucleotides, the CDR3 is TGTGCCAGCAGCTTGGTGAGACAGGGGGTCCTTGTCTACAATGAGCAGTTCTTC.

The chain joins TRBV4-1 to TRBJ2-1; TRBD2 matches 9 bases. The length of the CDR3 is 15 residues. Germline V gene data show CDR1 as MGHRA and CDR2 as YSYEKL. The J segment lost 7 bases and the V segment lost 9 bases, leaving 13 bases of the junction unmatched. CDR3 DNA sequence: TGCGCCAGTACAGTTAGTGCTAGCGGGGATAATGAGCAGTTCTTC. The encoded protein is CASTVSASGDNEQFF.

The chain links TRBV10-3 to TRBJ1-6, with 7 bases identical to TRBD1. The CDR3 runs to 16 residues. J was trimmed by 6 bases and V by 0 bases; bases with no gene match: 5. Germline V lookup: CDR1 ENHRY, CDR2 SYGVKD. The CDR3 region has the DNA TGTGCCATCAGTGAGTCCCCAGGGGGGATTAATTCACCCCTCCACTTT. Its protein product is CAISESPGGINSPLHF.